This TCR beta chain was documented in a study of CD8 T cells in ankylosing spondylitis. This clonotype was seen ten or more times. TCRdb passed the 5' RACE reads through MiXCR, listing each CDR3 protein once. The table includes a few hundred thousand distinct CDR3 sequences, 9.5% to 12% detected once. This CDR3 contains 16 residues. The V gene end was trimmed by 7 bases and the J gene end by 8 bases; junction bases not matched to a gene: 12. The source of this sequence is a male donor with ankylosing spondylitis or in good health (not recorded which). The material sequenced was blood, either unsorted or a sorted T cell fraction (not recorded which). The chain carries TRBV12-3 or TRBV12-4 and TRBJ2-1, with 12 bases aligning to TRBD2. The chain's CDR3 is CASTNDRLAGVHEQFF. In DNA form, the CDR3 reads TGTGCCAGCACCAATGATCGACTAGCGGGAGTACATGAGCAGTTCTTC.